This is a list of T cell receptor beta chains from one sample in a study of shared clonotypes between healthy human individuals. Using immunoSEQ multiplex PCR, the repertoire was profiled, and TCRdb retains in-frame clones only, with some absent. The data contain roughly 2,000,000 clones, approximately 95% of them singletons. The material sequenced was naive CD8+ T cells sorted from blood. Receptor source: a man between 18 and 35 years old in good health. Both conserved end residues are part of each CDR3. A D gene is named only where the DNA matches it firmly. Clone size appears in some rows only: once, few, many, or a class for an expanded clone.

abundance: NA; len: 13; v_gene: TRBV7-9; j_gene: TRBJ1-1; d_gene: NA; CDR3nt: TGTGCCAGCAGCTTAGGAGACCCAACCCAGGCTTTCTTT; CDR3aa: CASSLGDPTQAFF
abundance: NA; len: 19; v_gene: TRBV18; j_gene: TRBJ2-5; d_gene: NA; CDR3nt: TGTGCCAGCTCACCACAGGAGGGGTCCGGGAACATCTTCTGGGAGACCCAGTACTTC; CDR3aa: CASSPQEGSGNIFWETQYF
abundance: NA; len: 16; v_gene: TRBV4-1; j_gene: TRBJ2-7; d_gene: TRBD1; CDR3nt: TGCGCCAGCAGCCAAGATACCCGACAGGGCTCCTACGAGCAGTACTTC; CDR3aa: CASSQDTRQGSYEQYF
abundance: NA; len: 16; v_gene: TRBV6-5; j_gene: TRBJ2-7; d_gene: TRBD2; CDR3nt: TGTGCCAGCAGTTACAGCCTAGCGGGAGGGACCTACGAGCAGTACTTC; CDR3aa: CASSYSLAGGTYEQYF
abundance: NA; len: 13; v_gene: TRBV9; j_gene: TRBJ1-2; d_gene: NA; CDR3nt: TGTGCCAGCAGCGTAGGGAACGACTATGGCTACACCTTC; CDR3aa: CASSVGNDYGYTF
abundance: NA; len: 15; v_gene: TRBV15; j_gene: TRBJ2-7; d_gene: TRBD1; CDR3nt: TGTGCCACCAGCAAGGACAGGGTTACCCACCACGAGCAGTACTTC; CDR3aa: CATSKDRVTHHEQYF
abundance: NA; len: 12; v_gene: TRBV5-4; j_gene: TRBJ1-2; d_gene: NA; CDR3nt: TGTGCCAGCAGCCAGGAGGTTGATGGCTACACCTTC; CDR3aa: CASSQEVDGYTF
abundance: NA; len: 12; v_gene: TRBV7-9; j_gene: TRBJ1-1; d_gene: TRBD1; CDR3nt: TGTGCCAGCAGCTTAGAGGGGGCCGTCGCTTTCTTT; CDR3aa: CASSLEGAVAFF
abundance: NA; len: 14; v_gene: TRBV13; j_gene: TRBJ2-7; d_gene: NA; CDR3nt: TGTGCCAGCAGCTATGGGGGGTCCGGCTACGAGCAGTACTTC; CDR3aa: CASSYGGSGYEQYF
abundance: NA; len: 18; v_gene: TRBV28; j_gene: TRBJ2-1; d_gene: TRBD1; CDR3nt: TGTGCCAGCAGTTCCGGGACAGGGACTCTTTGGCATACCAGTGAGCAGTTCTTC; CDR3aa: CASSSGTGTLWHTSEQFF
abundance: once; len: 15; v_gene: TRBV6-6; j_gene: TRBJ2-2; d_gene: NA; CDR3nt: TGTGCCAGCAGTTACATGGTAGGAATCGCCGGGGAGCTGTTTTTT; CDR3aa: CASSYMVGIAGELFF
abundance: NA; len: 15; v_gene: TRBV9; j_gene: TRBJ2-7; d_gene: NA; CDR3nt: TGTGCCAGCAGCGTAGGTTTAGGGCTCTCCTACGAGCAGTACTTC; CDR3aa: CASSVGLGLSYEQYF
abundance: NA; len: 14; v_gene: TRBV29-1; j_gene: TRBJ2-3; d_gene: TRBD2; CDR3nt: TGCAGCGCCTGGACTAGCGGGAGCACAGATACGCAGTATTTT; CDR3aa: CSAWTSGSTDTQYF
abundance: NA; len: 12; v_gene: TRBV6-1; j_gene: TRBJ1-1; d_gene: NA; CDR3nt: TGTGCCGTAAGGTGGCAGAACACTGAAGCTTTCTTT; CDR3aa: CAVRWQNTEAFF
abundance: once; len: 17; v_gene: TRBV30; j_gene: TRBJ2-2; d_gene: TRBD2; CDR3nt: TGTGCCTGGAACACCGGACTGGGACGCGGGGGGTCGGGGGAGCTGTTTTTT; CDR3aa: CAWNTGLGRGGSGELFF
abundance: NA; len: 13; v_gene: TRBV19; j_gene: TRBJ2-1; d_gene: NA; CDR3nt: TGTGCCAGTAGTCGGGGGTGGGTCAATGAGCAGTTCTTC; CDR3aa: CASSRGWVNEQFF
abundance: NA; len: 14; v_gene: TRBV6-5; j_gene: TRBJ2-5; d_gene: TRBD1; CDR3nt: TGTGCCAGCAGGACCGGGACAGCGTGGGAGACCCAGTACTTC; CDR3aa: CASRTGTAWETQYF
abundance: NA; len: 13; v_gene: TRBV29-1; j_gene: TRBJ2-1; d_gene: NA; CDR3nt: TGCAGCGTTGTTGTCTCTACTACGAATGAGCAGTTCTTC; CDR3aa: CSVVVSTTNEQFF
abundance: NA; len: 13; v_gene: TRBV15; j_gene: TRBJ2-7; d_gene: NA; CDR3nt: TGTGCCACCAGCAGCGGTAGGAGGTACGAGCAGTACTTC; CDR3aa: CATSSGRRYEQYF
abundance: once; len: 15; v_gene: TRBV4-1; j_gene: TRBJ2-3; d_gene: NA; CDR3nt: TGCGCCAGCAGCCAAGTCTTGGCTAGCACAGATACGCAGTATTTT; CDR3aa: CASSQVLASTDTQYF
abundance: once; len: 13; v_gene: TRBV27; j_gene: TRBJ2-7; d_gene: NA; CDR3nt: TGTGCCAGCAGTTTTGGTAGCGGCTACGAGCAGTACTTC; CDR3aa: CASSFGSGYEQYF
abundance: NA; len: 16; v_gene: TRBV6-1; j_gene: TRBJ1-5; d_gene: TRBD1; CDR3nt: TGTGCCAGCAGTGAAGCGCACAGGGGGCACGGTCAGCCCCAGCATTTT; CDR3aa: CASSEAHRGHGQPQHF
abundance: NA; len: 16; v_gene: TRBV7-9; j_gene: TRBJ2-7; d_gene: TRBD2; CDR3nt: TGTGCCAGCAGCCCCCCTAGCGGGAGGTCTTACTACGAGCAGTACTTC; CDR3aa: CASSPPSGRSYYEQYF
abundance: NA; len: 14; v_gene: TRBV19; j_gene: TRBJ2-3; d_gene: NA; CDR3nt: TGTGCCAGTAGATCCGGAGAAAGCGGGCATACGCAGTATTTT; CDR3aa: CASRSGESGHTQYF
abundance: NA; len: 13; v_gene: TRBV5-4; j_gene: TRBJ1-2; d_gene: TRBD1; CDR3nt: TGTGCCAGCAGCTCGGACAGGGTCTATGGCTACACCTTC; CDR3aa: CASSSDRVYGYTF
abundance: NA; len: 15; v_gene: TRBV9; j_gene: TRBJ2-1; d_gene: TRBD1; CDR3nt: TGTGCCAGCAGCGGAACAGGGGGCGACTACAATGAGCAGTTCTTC; CDR3aa: CASSGTGGDYNEQFF
abundance: once; len: 15; v_gene: TRBV5-6; j_gene: TRBJ2-2; d_gene: TRBD1; CDR3nt: TGTGCCAGCAGCACCACAGGGGCAACCACCGGGGAGCTGTTTTTT; CDR3aa: CASSTTGATTGELFF
abundance: NA; len: 15; v_gene: TRBV6-6; j_gene: TRBJ2-3; d_gene: NA; CDR3nt: TGTGCCAGCAGGGACTCAGGTGCTAGCACAGATACGCAGTATTTT; CDR3aa: CASRDSGASTDTQYF
abundance: NA; len: 11; v_gene: TRBV10-3; j_gene: TRBJ2-7; d_gene: NA; CDR3nt: TGTGCCATCAGGTCAGCCTACGAGCAGTACTTC; CDR3aa: CAIRSAYEQYF
abundance: NA; len: 13; v_gene: TRBV7-9; j_gene: TRBJ1-2; d_gene: NA; CDR3nt: TGTGCCAGCAGCTTAGGCGCGTTATATGGCTACACCTTC; CDR3aa: CASSLGALYGYTF
abundance: NA; len: 20; v_gene: TRBV27; j_gene: TRBJ2-7; d_gene: NA; CDR3nt: TGTGCCAGCAGTTTCCCGGACAGTATCAATAAAAAGAGGAGGTGGACCGAGCAGTACTTC; CDR3aa: CASSFPDSINKKRRWTEQYF
abundance: NA; len: 14; v_gene: TRBV5-4; j_gene: TRBJ2-7; d_gene: NA; CDR3nt: TGTGCCAGCAGCCCTCAGACGGCGCCCTACGAGCAGTACTTC; CDR3aa: CASSPQTAPYEQYF
abundance: once; len: 19; v_gene: TRBV5-6; j_gene: TRBJ2-2; d_gene: TRBD2; CDR3nt: TGTGCCAGCAGCTTGCCGATAAGGCTAGCGGGAGAGAGGGGCGGGGAGCTGTTTTTT; CDR3aa: CASSLPIRLAGERGGELFF
abundance: NA; len: 13; v_gene: TRBV6-5; j_gene: TRBJ2-7; d_gene: NA; CDR3nt: TGTGCCAGCAGTTACGAACACATCTACGAGCAGTACTTC; CDR3aa: CASSYEHIYEQYF
abundance: NA; len: 13; v_gene: TRBV30; j_gene: TRBJ2-7; d_gene: NA; CDR3nt: TGTGCCTGGACCCGCGGCAGCTCCTACGAGCAGTACTTC; CDR3aa: CAWTRGSSYEQYF
abundance: NA; len: 13; v_gene: TRBV15; j_gene: TRBJ2-7; d_gene: NA; CDR3nt: TGTGCCACCAGCGAAGACGGTGAATCGGAGCAGTACTTC; CDR3aa: CATSEDGESEQYF
abundance: once; len: 14; v_gene: TRBV9; j_gene: TRBJ2-1; d_gene: TRBD2; CDR3nt: TGTGCCAGCAGCATAGCGGGAGTGGGTAATGAGCAGTTCTTC; CDR3aa: CASSIAGVGNEQFF
abundance: NA; len: 15; v_gene: TRBV14; j_gene: TRBJ2-3; d_gene: TRBD1; CDR3nt: TGTGCCAGCAGCCCCGGGACAGGGTACACAGATACGCAGTATTTT; CDR3aa: CASSPGTGYTDTQYF
abundance: NA; len: 14; v_gene: TRBV4-1; j_gene: TRBJ2-1; d_gene: NA; CDR3nt: TGCGCCAGCAGTTGGGGGGCTTTTGGGAATGAGCAGTTCTTC; CDR3aa: CASSWGAFGNEQFF
abundance: NA; len: 13; v_gene: TRBV6-1; j_gene: TRBJ2-7; d_gene: TRBD1; CDR3nt: TGTGCCAGCCCCGGGACAGGGAGATCCGAGCAGTACTTC; CDR3aa: CASPGTGRSEQYF
abundance: NA; len: 13; v_gene: TRBV30; j_gene: TRBJ2-1; d_gene: TRBD2; CDR3nt: TGTGCCTGGAGTATAAGCGGGAGTTGGGAGCAGTTCTTC; CDR3aa: CAWSISGSWEQFF
abundance: NA; len: 15; v_gene: TRBV13; j_gene: TRBJ2-5; d_gene: NA; CDR3nt: TGTGCCAGCAGCAAGTGGACCCAGTACCAAGAGACCCAGTACTTC; CDR3aa: CASSKWTQYQETQYF
abundance: once; len: 13; v_gene: TRBV5-1; j_gene: TRBJ2-7; d_gene: NA; CDR3nt: TGCGCCAGCAGCTTGGCTCTAGGGAGCGAGCAGTACTTC; CDR3aa: CASSLALGSEQYF
abundance: NA; len: 14; v_gene: TRBV30; j_gene: TRBJ2-7; d_gene: NA; CDR3nt: TGTGCCTGGAGTTTTAGTAGCCCCGCCTACGAGCAGTACTTC; CDR3aa: CAWSFSSPAYEQYF
abundance: NA; len: 15; v_gene: TRBV13; j_gene: TRBJ2-5; d_gene: NA; CDR3nt: TGTGCCAGCAGCTTAGACGGAAGCTCCCAAGAGACCCAGTACTTC; CDR3aa: CASSLDGSSQETQYF
abundance: NA; len: 14; v_gene: TRBV5-6; j_gene: TRBJ1-2; d_gene: NA; CDR3nt: TGTGCCAGCAGCTTGGGTGGGGATTACTATGGCTACACCTTC; CDR3aa: CASSLGGDYYGYTF
abundance: NA; len: 15; v_gene: TRBV7-6; j_gene: TRBJ2-1; d_gene: TRBD2; CDR3nt: TGTGCCAGCATTTTATTAGCGGGGGGTAGAAATGAGCAGTTCTTC; CDR3aa: CASILLAGGRNEQFF
abundance: NA; len: 16; v_gene: TRBV6-1; j_gene: TRBJ1-6; d_gene: NA; CDR3nt: TGTGCCAGCAGTGACCCAGAAGGGCAGAATAATTCACCCCTCCACTTT; CDR3aa: CASSDPEGQNNSPLHF
abundance: NA; len: 14; v_gene: TRBV7-6; j_gene: TRBJ2-7; d_gene: NA; CDR3nt: TGTGCCAGCAGTAAGTCCGCACAGGGCTACGAGCAGTACTTC; CDR3aa: CASSKSAQGYEQYF
abundance: once; len: 15; v_gene: TRBV4-3; j_gene: TRBJ1-1; d_gene: NA; CDR3nt: TGCGCCAGCAGCCCCTTCTCCGACAGGAACACTGAAGCTTTCTTT; CDR3aa: CASSPFSDRNTEAFF
abundance: NA; len: 13; v_gene: TRBV27; j_gene: TRBJ1-1; d_gene: NA; CDR3nt: TGTGCCAGCAGACTGACTCTGAACACTGAAGCTTTCTTT; CDR3aa: CASRLTLNTEAFF
abundance: NA; len: 16; v_gene: TRBV6-5; j_gene: TRBJ1-2; d_gene: TRBD1; CDR3nt: TGTGCCAGCAGTTACTCCCAGGGGGGGGGCCACTATGGCTACACCTTC; CDR3aa: CASSYSQGGGHYGYTF
abundance: NA; len: 16; v_gene: TRBV25-1; j_gene: TRBJ1-3; d_gene: NA; CDR3nt: TGTGCCAGCAGCCTCATTTCCGGGGATGATGGAAACACCATATATTTT; CDR3aa: CASSLISGDDGNTIYF
abundance: NA; len: 13; v_gene: TRBV29-1; j_gene: TRBJ2-7; d_gene: TRBD1; CDR3nt: TGCAGCGTGGGTTGGGGACAGGCCTACGAGCAGTACTTC; CDR3aa: CSVGWGQAYEQYF